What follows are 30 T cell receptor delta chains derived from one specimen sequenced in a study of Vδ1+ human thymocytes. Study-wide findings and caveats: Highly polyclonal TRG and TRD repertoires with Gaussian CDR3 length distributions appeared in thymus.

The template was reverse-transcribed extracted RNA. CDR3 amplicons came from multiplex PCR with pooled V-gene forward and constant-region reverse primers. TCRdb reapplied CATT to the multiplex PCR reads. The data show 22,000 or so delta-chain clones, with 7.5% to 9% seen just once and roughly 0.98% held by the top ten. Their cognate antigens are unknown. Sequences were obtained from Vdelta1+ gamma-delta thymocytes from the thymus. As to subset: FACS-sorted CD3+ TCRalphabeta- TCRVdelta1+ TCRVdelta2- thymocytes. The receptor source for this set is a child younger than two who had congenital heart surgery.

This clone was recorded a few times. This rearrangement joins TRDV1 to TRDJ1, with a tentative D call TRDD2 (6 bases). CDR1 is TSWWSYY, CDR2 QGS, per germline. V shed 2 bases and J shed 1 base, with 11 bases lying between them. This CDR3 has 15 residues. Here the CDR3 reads CALGEVLPPTDKLIF. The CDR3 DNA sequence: TGTGCTCTTGGGGAAGTCCTACCCCCCACCGATAAACTCATCTTT.

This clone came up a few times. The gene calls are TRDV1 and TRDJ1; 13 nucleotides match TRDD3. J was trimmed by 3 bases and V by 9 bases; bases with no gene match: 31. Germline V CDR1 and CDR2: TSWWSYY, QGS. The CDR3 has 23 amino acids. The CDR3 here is CALLHLPFPDWGIRVPGADKLIF. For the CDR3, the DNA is TGTGCTCTCTTACACCTCCCTTTCCCAGACTGGGGGATACGCGTACCGGGCGCCGATAAACTCATCTTT.

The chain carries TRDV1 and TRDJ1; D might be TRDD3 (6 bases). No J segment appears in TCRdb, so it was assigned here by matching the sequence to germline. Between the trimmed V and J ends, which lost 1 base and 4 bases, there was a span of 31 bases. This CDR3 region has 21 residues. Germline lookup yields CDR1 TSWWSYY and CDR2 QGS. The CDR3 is CALGEPPGWCGDRLEGDKLIF. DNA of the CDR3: TGTGCTCTTGGGGAACCCCCAGGCTGGTGTGGGGATCGGCTTGAGGGCGATAAACTCATCTTT.

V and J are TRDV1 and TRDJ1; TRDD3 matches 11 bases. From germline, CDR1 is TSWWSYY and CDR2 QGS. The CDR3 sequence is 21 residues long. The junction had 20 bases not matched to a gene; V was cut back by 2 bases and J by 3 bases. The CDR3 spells CALGEDGLPMLGDTLADKLIF. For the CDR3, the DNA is TGTGCTCTTGGGGAAGATGGACTTCCTATGCTGGGGGATACCTTGGCCGATAAACTCATCTTT.

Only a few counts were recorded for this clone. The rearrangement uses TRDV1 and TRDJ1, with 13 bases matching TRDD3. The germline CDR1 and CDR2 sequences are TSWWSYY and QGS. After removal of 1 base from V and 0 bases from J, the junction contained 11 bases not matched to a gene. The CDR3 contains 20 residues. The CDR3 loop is CALGERTRPLGDTHTDKLIF. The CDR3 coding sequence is TGTGCTCTTGGGGAACGAACCCGGCCACTGGGGGATACGCACACCGATAAACTCATCTTT.

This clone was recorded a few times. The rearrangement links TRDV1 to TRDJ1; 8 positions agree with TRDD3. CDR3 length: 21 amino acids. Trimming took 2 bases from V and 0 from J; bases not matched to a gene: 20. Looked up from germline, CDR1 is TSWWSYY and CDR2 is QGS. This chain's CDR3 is CALGEEAWAPLGDLYTDKLIF. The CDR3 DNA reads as TGTGCTCTTGGGGAAGAGGCGTGGGCGCCCTTGGGGGATCTGTACACCGATAAACTCATCTTT.

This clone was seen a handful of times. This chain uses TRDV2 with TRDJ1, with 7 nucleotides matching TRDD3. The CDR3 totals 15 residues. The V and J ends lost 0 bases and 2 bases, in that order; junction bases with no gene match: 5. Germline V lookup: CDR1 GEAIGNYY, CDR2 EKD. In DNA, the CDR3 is TGTGCCTGTGACACCGGTGGGGGAGGTACCGATAAACTCATCTTT. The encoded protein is CACDTGGGGTDKLIF.

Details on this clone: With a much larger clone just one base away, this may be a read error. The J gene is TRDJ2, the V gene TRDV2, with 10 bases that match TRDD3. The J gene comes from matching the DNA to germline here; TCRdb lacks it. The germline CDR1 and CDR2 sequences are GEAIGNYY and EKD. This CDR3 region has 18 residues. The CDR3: CACVTLTGGLALTAQLFF. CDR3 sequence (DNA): TGCGCCTGTGTCACCCTTACTGGGGGATTAGCTTTGACAGCACAACTCTTCTTT.

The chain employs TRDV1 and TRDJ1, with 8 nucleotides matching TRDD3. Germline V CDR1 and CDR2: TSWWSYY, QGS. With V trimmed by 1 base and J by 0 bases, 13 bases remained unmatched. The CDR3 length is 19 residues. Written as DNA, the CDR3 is TGTGCTCTTGGGGAACCGAATCCTCTACTGGGGGGATACACCGATAAACTCATCTTT. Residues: CALGEPNPLLGGYTDKLIF.

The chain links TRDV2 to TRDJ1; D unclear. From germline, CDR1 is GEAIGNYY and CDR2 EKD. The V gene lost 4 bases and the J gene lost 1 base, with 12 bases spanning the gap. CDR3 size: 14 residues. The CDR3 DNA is TGTGCCTGTGATATGTCCCCGGCCACCGATAAACTCATCTTT. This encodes CACDMSPATDKLIF.

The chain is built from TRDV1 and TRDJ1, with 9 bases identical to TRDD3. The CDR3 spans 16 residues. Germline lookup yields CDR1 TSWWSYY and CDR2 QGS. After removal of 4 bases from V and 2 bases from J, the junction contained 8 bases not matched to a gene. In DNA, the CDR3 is TGTGCTCTTGGGGGCAGGGGGATACTTTTGACCGATAAACTCATCTTT. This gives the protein CALGGRGILLTDKLIF.

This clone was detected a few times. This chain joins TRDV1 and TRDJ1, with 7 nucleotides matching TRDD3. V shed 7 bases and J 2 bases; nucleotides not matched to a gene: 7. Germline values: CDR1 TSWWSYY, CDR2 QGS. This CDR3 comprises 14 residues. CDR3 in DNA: TGTGCTCTTGTTACTGGGGCGGATACCGATAAACTCATCTTT. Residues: CALVTGADTDKLIF.

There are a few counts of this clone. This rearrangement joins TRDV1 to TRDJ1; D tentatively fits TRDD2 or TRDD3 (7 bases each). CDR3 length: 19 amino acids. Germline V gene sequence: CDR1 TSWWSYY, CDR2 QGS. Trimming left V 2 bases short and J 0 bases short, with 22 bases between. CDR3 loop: CALGEFPFLLGGYTDKLIF. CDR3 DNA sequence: TGTGCTCTTGGGGAATTCCCGTTCCTACTCGGGGGATACACCGATAAACTCATCTTT.

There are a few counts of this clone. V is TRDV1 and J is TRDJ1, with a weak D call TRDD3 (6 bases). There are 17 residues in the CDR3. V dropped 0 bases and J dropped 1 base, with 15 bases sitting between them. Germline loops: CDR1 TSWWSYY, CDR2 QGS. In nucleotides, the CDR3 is TGTGCTCTTGGGGAACTAACCGTGGGGGGACCCACCGATAAACTCATCTTT. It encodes CALGELTVGGPTDKLIF.

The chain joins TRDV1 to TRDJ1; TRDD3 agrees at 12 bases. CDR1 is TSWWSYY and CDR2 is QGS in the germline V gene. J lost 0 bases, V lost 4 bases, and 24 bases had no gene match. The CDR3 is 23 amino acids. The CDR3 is CALGVPRPRPNWGILRNTDKLIF. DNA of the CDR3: TGTGCTCTTGGGGTTCCTCGCCCTAGGCCTAACTGGGGGATACTGAGAAACACCGATAAACTCATCTTT.

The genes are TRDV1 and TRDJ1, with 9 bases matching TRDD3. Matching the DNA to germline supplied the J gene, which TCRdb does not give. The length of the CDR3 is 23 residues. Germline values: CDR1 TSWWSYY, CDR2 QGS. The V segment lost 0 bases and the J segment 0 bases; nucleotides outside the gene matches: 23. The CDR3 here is CALGELPPFAYWGKNPYTDKLIF. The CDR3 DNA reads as TGTGCTCTTGGGGAACTCCCCCCTTTCGCGTACTGGGGGAAAAACCCGTACACCGATAAACTCATCTTT.

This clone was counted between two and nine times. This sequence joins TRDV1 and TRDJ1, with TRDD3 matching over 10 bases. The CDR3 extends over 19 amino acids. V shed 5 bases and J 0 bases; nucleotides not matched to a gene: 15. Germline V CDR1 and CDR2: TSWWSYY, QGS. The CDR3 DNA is TGTGCTCTTGGGAGGCGATGGGGGGGGATACGAACGTACACCGATAAACTCATCTTT. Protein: CALGRRWGGIRTYTDKLIF.

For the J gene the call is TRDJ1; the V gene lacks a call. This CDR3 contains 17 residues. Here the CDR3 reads CALGELSARRHTDKLIF. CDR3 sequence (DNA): TGTGCTCTTGGGGAACTCTCCGCCCGCCGACACACCGATAAACTCATCTTT.

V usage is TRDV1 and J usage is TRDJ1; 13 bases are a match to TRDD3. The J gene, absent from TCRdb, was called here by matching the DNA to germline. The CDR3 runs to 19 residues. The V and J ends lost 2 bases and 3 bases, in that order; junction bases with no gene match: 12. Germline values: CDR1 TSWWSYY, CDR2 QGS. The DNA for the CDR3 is TGTGCTCTTGGGGAAATATCCGACCACTGGGGGATACGCCCCGATAAACTCATCTTT. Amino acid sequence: CALGEISDHWGIRPDKLIF.

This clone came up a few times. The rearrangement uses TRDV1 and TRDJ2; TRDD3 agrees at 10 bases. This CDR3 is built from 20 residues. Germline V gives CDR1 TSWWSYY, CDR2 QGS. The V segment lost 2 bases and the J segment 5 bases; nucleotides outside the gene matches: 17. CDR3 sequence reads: CALGEGFSPLGDRRTAQLFF. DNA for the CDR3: TGTGCTCTTGGGGAAGGATTCTCCCCTCTGGGGGATAGAAGAACAGCACAACTCTTCTTT.

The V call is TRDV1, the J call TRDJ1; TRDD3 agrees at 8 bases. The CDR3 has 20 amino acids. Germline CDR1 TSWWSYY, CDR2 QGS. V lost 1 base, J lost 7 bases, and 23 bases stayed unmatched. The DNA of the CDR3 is TGTGCTCTTGGGGAACCACCAACATCCTCGTACTGGGGGTTGGGGGGTAAACTCATCTTT. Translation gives CALGEPPTSSYWGLGGKLIF.

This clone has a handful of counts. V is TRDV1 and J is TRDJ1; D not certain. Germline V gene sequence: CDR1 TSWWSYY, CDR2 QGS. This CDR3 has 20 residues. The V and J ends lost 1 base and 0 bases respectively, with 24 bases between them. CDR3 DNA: TGTGCTCTTGGGGAACCCCGGTCCTCGCGGGGTGGGTTGTACACCGATAAACTCATCTTT. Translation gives CALGEPRSSRGGLYTDKLIF.

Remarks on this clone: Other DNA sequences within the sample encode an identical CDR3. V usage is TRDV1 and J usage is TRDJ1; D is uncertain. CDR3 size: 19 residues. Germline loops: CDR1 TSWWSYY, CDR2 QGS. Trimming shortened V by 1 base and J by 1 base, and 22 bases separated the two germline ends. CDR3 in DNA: TGTGCTCTTGGGGAACGGATCGGCAACCCCGGGGTCTTCACCGATAAACTCATCTTT. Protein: CALGERIGNPGVFTDKLIF.

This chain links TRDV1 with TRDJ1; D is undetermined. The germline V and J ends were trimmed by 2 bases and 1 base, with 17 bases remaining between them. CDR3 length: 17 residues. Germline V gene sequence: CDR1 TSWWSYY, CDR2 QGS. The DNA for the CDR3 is TGTGCTCTTGGGGAATGCCCCGTCGTACCGCCCACCGATAAACTCATCTTT. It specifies CALGECPVVPPTDKLIF.

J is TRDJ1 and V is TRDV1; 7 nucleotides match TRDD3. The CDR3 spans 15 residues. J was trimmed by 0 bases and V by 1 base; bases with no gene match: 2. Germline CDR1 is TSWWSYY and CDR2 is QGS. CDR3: CALGERWGNTDKLIF. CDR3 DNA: TGTGCTCTTGGGGAACGTTGGGGGAACACCGATAAACTCATCTTT.

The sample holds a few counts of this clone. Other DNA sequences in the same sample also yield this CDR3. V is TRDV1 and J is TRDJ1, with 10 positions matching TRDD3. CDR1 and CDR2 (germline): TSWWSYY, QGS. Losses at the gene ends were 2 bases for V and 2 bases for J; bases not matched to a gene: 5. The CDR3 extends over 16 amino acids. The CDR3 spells CALGEGVLGDTDKLIF. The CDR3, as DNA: TGTGCTCTTGGGGAAGGAGTACTGGGGGATACCGATAAACTCATCTTT.

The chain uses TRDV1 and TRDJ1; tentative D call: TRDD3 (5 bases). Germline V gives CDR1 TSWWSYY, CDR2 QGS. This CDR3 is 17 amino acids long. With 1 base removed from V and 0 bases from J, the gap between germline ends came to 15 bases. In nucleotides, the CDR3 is TGTGCTCTTGGGGAACCCCGGGGTAAGGGGGACACCGATAAACTCATCTTT. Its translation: CALGEPRGKGDTDKLIF.

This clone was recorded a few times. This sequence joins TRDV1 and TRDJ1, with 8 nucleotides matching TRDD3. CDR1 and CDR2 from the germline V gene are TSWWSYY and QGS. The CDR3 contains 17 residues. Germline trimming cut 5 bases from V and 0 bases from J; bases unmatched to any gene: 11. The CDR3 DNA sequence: TGTGCTCTTGGGCCAGACGTTTGGGGGATCCACACCGATAAACTCATCTTT. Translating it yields CALGPDVWGIHTDKLIF.

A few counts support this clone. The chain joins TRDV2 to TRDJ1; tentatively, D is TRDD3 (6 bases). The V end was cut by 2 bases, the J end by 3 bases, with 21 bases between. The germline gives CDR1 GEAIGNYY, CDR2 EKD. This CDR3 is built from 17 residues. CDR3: CACDIFPRRGFPDKLIF. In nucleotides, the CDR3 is TGTGCCTGTGACATTTTTCCCCGGAGGGGATTCCCCGATAAACTCATCTTT.

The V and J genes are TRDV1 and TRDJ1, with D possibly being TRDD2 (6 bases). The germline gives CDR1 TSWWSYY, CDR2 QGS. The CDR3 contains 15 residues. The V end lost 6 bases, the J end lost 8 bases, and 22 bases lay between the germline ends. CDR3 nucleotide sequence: TGTGCTCTTGGTCCCCCTCTTCCTCTGGCCCGAAAACTCATCTTT. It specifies CALGPPLPLARKLIF.